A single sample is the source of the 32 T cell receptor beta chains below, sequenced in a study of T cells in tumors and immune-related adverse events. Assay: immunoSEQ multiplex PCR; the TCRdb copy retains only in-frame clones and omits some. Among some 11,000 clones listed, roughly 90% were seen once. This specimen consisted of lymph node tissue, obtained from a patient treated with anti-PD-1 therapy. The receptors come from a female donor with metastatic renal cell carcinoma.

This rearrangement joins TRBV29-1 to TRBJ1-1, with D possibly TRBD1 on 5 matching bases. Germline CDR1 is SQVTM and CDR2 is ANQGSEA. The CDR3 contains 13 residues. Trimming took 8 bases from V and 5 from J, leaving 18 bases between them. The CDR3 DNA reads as TGCAGCCTTGTTAGGCAGGGCGGGACTGAAGCTTTCTTT. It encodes CSLVRQGGTEAFF.

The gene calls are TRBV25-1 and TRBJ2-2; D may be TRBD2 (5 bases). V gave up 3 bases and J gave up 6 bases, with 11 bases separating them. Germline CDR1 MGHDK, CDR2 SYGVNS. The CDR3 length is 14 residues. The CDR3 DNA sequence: TGTGCCAGCAGTGATTGGGAGTCGGCCGGGGAGCTGTTTTTT. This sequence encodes CASSDWESAGELFF.

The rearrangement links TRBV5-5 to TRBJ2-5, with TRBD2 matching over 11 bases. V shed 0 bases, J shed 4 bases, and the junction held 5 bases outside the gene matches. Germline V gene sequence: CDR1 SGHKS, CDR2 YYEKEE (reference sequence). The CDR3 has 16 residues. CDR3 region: CASSLELAGGRETQYF. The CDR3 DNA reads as TGTGCCAGCAGCTTGGAGCTAGCGGGGGGCCGAGAGACCCAGTACTTC.

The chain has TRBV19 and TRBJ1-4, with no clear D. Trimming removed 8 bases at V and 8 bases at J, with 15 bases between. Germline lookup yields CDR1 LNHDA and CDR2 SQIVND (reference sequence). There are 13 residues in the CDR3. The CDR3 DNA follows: TGTGCCAGTTCTTCGTCCCTCGACGAAAAACTGTTTTTT. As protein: CASSSSLDEKLFF.

The CDR3 is CASSFHLGGGEKLFF. In nucleotides, the CDR3 is TGCGCCAGCAGCTTCCACTTGGGGGGTGGTGAAAAACTGTTTTTT. V and J are TRBV5-1 and TRBJ1-4; the D gene is possibly TRBD1 (5 bases). The germline V and J ends were trimmed by 2 bases and 7 bases, with 15 bases remaining between them. CDR1 is SGHRS and CDR2 is YFSETQ in the germline V gene. The CDR3 is made up of 15 amino acids.

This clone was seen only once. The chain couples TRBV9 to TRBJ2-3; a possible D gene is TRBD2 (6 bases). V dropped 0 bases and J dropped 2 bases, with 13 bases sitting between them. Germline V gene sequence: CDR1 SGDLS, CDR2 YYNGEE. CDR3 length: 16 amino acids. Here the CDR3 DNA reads TGTGCCAGCAGCGTAGAAGCATGGACTAACACAGATACGCAGTATTTT. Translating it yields CASSVEAWTNTDTQYF.

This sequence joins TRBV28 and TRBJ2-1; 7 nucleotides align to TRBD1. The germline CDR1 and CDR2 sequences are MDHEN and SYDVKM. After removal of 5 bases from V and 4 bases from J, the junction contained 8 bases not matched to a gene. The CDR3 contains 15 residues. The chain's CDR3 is CASSVLGQKYNEQFF. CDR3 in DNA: TGTGCCAGCAGTGTTTTGGGACAGAAATACAATGAGCAGTTCTTC.

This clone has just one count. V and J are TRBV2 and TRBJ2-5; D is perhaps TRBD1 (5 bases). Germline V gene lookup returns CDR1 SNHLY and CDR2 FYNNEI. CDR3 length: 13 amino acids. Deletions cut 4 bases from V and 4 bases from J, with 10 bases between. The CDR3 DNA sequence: TGTGCCAGCAGTGTTATCAGGGCAGAGACCCAGTACTTC. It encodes CASSVIRAETQYF.

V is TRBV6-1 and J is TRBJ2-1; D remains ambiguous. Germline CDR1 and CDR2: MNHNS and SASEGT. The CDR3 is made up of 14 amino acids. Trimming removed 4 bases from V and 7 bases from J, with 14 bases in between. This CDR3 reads CASSVSRSRNEQFF. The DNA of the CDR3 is TGTGCCAGCAGTGTTAGCAGGTCTCGGAATGAGCAGTTCTTC.

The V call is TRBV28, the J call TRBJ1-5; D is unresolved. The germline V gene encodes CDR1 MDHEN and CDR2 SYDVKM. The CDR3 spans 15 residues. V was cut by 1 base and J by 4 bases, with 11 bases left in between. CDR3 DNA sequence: TGTGCCAGCAGTTTATCTTGGACGGCAAATCAGCCCCAGCATTTT. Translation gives CASSLSWTANQPQHF.

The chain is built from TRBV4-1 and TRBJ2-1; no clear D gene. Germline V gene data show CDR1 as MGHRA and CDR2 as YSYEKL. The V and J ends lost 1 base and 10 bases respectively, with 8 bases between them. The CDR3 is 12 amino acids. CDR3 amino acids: CASSQGTGEQFF. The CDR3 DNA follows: TGCGCCAGCAGCCAAGGGACCGGAGAGCAGTTCTTC.

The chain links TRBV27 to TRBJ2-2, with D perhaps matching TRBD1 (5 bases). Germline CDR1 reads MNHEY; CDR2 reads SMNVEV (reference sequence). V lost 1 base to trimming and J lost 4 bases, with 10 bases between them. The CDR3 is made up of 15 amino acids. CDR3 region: CASSLYRGSTGELFF. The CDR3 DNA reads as TGTGCCAGCAGTTTATATAGGGGCTCCACCGGGGAGCTGTTTTTT.

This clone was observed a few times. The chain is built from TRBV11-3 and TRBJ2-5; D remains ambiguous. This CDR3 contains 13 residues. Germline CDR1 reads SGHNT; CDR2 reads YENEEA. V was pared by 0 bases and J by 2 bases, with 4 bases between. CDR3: CASSLDTQETQYF. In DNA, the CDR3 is TGTGCCAGCAGCTTAGACACACAAGAGACCCAGTACTTC.

Written as DNA, the CDR3 is TGCGCCAGCAGCTTGACAGGGGAGGTCTATGGCTACACCTTC. Translating gives CASSLTGEVYGYTF. The rearrangement joins TRBV5-1 to TRBJ1-2; 7 bases are shared with TRBD1. V lost 1 base, J lost 4 bases, and 4 bases stayed unmatched. The CDR3 consists of 14 residues. Germline-derived CDR1 and CDR2 are SGHRS and YFSETQ.

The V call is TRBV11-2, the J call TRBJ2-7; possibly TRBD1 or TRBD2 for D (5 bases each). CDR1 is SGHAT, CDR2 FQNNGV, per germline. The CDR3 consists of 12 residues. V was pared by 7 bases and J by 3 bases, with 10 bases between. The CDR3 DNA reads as TGTGCCAGCACTGGGACGGACTACGAGCAGTACTTC. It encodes CASTGTDYEQYF.

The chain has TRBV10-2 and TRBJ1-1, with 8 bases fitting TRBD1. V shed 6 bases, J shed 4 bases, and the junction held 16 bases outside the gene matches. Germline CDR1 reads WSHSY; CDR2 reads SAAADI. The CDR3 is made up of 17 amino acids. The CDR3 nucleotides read TGCGCCAGCAGAGGATACAGGGGGGGGGTTTTGATCACTGAAGCTTTCTTT. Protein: CASRGYRGGVLITEAFF.

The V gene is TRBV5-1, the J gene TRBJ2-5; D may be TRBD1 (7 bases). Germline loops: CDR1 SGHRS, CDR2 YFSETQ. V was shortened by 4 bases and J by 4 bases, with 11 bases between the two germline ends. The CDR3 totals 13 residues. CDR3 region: CASSPQGGETQYF. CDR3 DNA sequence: TGCGCCAGCAGCCCTCAGGGGGGAGAGACCCAGTACTTC.

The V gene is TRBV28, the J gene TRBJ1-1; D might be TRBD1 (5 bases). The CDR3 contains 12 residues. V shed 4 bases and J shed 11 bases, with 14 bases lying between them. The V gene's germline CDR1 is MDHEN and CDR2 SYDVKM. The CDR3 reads CASSSRRGTAFF. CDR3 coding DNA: TGTGCCAGCAGTTCCAGGAGGGGAACGGCTTTCTTT.

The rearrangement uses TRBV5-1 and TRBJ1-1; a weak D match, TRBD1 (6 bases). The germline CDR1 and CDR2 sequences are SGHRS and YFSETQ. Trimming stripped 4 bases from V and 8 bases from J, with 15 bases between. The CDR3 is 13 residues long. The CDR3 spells CASSDRFRVEAFF. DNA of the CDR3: TGCGCCAGCAGCGACAGGTTCCGGGTGGAAGCTTTCTTT.

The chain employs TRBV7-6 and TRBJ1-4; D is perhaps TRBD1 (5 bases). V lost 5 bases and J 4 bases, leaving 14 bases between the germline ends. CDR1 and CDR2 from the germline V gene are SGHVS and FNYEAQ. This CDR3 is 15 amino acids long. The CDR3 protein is CASSSFGGYNEKLFF. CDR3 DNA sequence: TGTGCCAGCAGCAGCTTTGGGGGTTATAATGAAAAACTGTTTTTT.

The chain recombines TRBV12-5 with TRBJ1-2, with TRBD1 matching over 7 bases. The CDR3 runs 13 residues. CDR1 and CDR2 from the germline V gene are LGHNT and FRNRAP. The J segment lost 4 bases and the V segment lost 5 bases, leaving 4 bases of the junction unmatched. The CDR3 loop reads CASGETGFYGYTF. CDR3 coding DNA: TGTGCTAGTGGTGAGACAGGGTTCTATGGCTACACCTTC.

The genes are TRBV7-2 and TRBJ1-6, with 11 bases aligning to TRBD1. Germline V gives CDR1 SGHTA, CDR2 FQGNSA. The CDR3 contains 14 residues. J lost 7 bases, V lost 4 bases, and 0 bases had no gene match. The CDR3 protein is CASSWDRGNSPLHF. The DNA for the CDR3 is TGTGCCAGCAGCTGGGACAGGGGGAATTCACCCCTCCACTTT.

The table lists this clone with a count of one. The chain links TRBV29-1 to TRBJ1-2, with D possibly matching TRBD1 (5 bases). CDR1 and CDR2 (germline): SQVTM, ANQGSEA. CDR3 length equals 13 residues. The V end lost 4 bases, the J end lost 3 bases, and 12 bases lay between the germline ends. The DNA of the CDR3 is TGCAGCGTTGTGGCAGGGCGTGACTATGGCTACACCTTC. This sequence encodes CSVVAGRDYGYTF.

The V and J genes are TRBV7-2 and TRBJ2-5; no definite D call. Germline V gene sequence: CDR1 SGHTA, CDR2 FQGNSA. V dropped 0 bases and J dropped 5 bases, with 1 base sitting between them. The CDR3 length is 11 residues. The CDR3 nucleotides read TGTGCCAGCAGCTTAGCTGAGACCCAGTACTTC. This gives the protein CASSLAETQYF.

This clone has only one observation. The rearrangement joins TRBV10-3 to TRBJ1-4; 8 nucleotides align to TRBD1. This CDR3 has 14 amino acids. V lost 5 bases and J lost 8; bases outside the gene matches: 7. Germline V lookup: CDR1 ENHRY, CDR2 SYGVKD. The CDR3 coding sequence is TGTGCCATCAGTTCCGGACAGGGAGGGGAAAAACTGTTTTTT. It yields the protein CAISSGQGGEKLFF.

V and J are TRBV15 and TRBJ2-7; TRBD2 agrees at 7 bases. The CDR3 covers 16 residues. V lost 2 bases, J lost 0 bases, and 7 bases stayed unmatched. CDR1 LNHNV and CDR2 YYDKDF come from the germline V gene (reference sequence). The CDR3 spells CATSRFPLADSYEQYF. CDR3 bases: TGTGCCACCAGCAGATTTCCCCTAGCGGACTCCTACGAGCAGTACTTC.

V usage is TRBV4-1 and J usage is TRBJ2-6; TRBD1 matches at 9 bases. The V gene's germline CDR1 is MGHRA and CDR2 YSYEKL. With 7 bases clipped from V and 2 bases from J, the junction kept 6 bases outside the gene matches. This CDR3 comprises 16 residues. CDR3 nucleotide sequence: TGCGCCAGCAAACCGGGACAGGGCACTGGGGCCAACGTCCTGACTTTC. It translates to CASKPGQGTGANVLTF.

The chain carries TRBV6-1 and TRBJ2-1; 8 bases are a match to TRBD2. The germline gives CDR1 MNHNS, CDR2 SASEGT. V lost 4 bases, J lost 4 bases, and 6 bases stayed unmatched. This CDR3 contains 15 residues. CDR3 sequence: CASSAFRGGYNEQFF. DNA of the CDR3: TGTGCCAGCAGTGCTTTTCGGGGGGGATACAATGAGCAGTTCTTC.

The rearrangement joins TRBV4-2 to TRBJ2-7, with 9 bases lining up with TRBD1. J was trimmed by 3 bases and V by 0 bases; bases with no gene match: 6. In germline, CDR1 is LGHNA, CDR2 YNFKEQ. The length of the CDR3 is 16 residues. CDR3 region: CASSQDWDRVDYEQYF. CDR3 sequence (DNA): TGTGCCAGCAGCCAAGATTGGGACAGGGTGGACTACGAGCAGTACTTC.

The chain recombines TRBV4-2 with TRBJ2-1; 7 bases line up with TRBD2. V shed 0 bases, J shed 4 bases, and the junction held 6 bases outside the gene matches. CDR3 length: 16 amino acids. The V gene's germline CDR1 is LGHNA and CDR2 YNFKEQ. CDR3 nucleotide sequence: TGTGCCAGCAGCCAAGATAGAAGCGGGGCTTACAATGAGCAGTTCTTC. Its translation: CASSQDRSGAYNEQFF.

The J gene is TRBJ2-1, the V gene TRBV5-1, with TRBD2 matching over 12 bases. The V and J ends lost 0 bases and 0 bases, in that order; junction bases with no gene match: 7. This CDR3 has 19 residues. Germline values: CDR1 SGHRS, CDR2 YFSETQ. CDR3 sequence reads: CASSLGLAGGVSSYNEQFF. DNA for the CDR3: TGCGCCAGCAGCTTGGGTCTAGCGGGAGGGGTTAGCTCCTACAATGAGCAGTTCTTC.

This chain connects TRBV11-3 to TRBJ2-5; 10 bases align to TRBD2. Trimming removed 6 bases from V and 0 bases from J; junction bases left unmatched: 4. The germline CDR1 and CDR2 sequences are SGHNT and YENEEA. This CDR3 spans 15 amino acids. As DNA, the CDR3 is TGTGCCAGCAGTTGGACTAGCGGCTACCAAGAGACCCAGTACTTC. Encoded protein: CASSWTSGYQETQYF.